Listed below are T cell receptor beta chains from one sample, sequenced in a study of blood T cell repertoires in COVID-19. Measured with immunoSEQ multiplex PCR; TCRdb has only the in-frame clones, and not every one. The data contain some 80,000 clones, approximately 80% of them singletons. Sequencing used peripheral blood. Receptors originate from an elderly man with active or convalescent COVID-19. Both conserved end residues are part of each CDR3. A D gene is named only where the DNA matches it firmly. The size entry is marked missing in some rows and otherwise reads once, few, many or a size class.

-,TRBJ1-2,TRBV30,-,CAWGLGGGYTF,TGTGCCTGGGGACTCGGGGGTGGCTACACCTTC
-,TRBJ1-5,TRBV11-2,TRBD1,CASSLDSRGQPPQHF,TGTGCCAGCAGCTTAGATAGTAGGGGACAGCCGCCCCAGCATTTT
-,TRBJ2-4,TRBV6-1,TRBD2,CASSEVASGTKNIQYF,TGTGCCAGCAGTGAAGTGGCTAGCGGGACCAAAAACATTCAGTACTTC
-,TRBJ2-3,TRBV7-8,TRBD2,CASSSGGGIYFTQYF,TGTGCCAGCAGTTCTGGCGGGGGAATATACTTTACGCAGTATTTT
-,TRBJ1-3,TRBV9,TRBD1,CASSVDPSLDRLGNTIYF,TGTGCCAGCAGCGTAGACCCGTCCCTGGACAGGCTAGGAAACACCATATATTTT
-,TRBJ1-4,TRBV12-5,TRBD1,CASGSGDRGDEKLFF,TGTGCTAGTGGCTCCGGGGACAGGGGAGATGAAAAACTGTTTTTT
-,TRBJ1-2,TRBV15,-,CATSRDPGVRAGYTF,TGTGCCACCAGCAGAGACCCGGGGGTCCGGGCTGGCTACACCTTC
once,TRBJ1-2,TRBV11-2,-,CASSLAGVLGRGYTF,TGTGCCAGCAGCTTAGCGGGAGTATTAGGGCGTGGCTACACCTTC
-,TRBJ2-3,TRBV9,TRBD2,CASSVGAGRGTDTQYF,TGTGCCAGCAGCGTAGGAGCGGGACGGGGAACAGATACGCAGTATTTT
-,TRBJ2-5,TRBV4-1,TRBD2,CASSQLAGGKETQYF,TGCGCCAGCAGCCAGCTAGCGGGGGGAAAAGAGACCCAGTACTTC
-,TRBJ1-4,TRBV5-1,-,CASSLLGQKEKLFF,TGCGCCAGCAGCTTGCTGGGCCAAAAGGAAAAACTGTTTTTT
-,TRBJ1-4,TRBV19,-,CASRDSDFSGLLFF,TGTGCCAGTAGGGACAGTGACTTTTCGGGTCTGTTGTTTTTT
-,TRBJ1-4,TRBV6-6,TRBD1,CASSLTGAGGANEKLFF,TGTGCCAGCAGTCTGACAGGGGCTGGTGGAGCTAATGAAAAACTGTTTTTT
-,TRBJ2-3,TRBV24-1,-,CATSDLRGTDTQYF,TGTGCCACCAGTGATTTGCGGGGCACAGATACGCAGTATTTT
-,TRBJ2-2,TRBV7-2,-,CASSLGSGYNTGELFF,TGTGCCAGCAGCTTAGGTAGCGGCTATAACACCGGGGAGCTGTTTTTT
-,TRBJ1-6,TRBV2,-,CASERENSPLHF,TGTGCCAGCGAAAGGGAGAATTCACCCCTCCACTTT
-,TRBJ1-2,TRBV4-1,TRBD1,CASSRDRVGRGYTF,TGCGCCAGCAGCAGGGACAGGGTTGGAAGAGGCTACACCTTC